The entry that follows covers one TCR beta chain sequence. This CDR3 comprises 14 residues. Losses at the gene ends were 5 bases for V and 8 bases for J; bases not matched to a gene: 7. CDR1 and CDR2 (germline): SEHNR, FQNEAQ (reference sequence). The data were obtained in a study of blood T cell repertoires in COVID-19. Study in general: Acute and convalescent COVID-19 specimens originated in the United States, Italy and Spain. Nucleic acid was either cDNA or gDNA, and it came from T cells, B-cell-depleted T cells, or PBMCs.

Original handling: Reference gene primer amplification gave nucleated cell count estimates. Produced via immunoSEQ multiplex PCR; TCRdb's table is partial and in-frame only. V, J and clone size were drawn from that table, and D and trimming were deduced from the DNA. The top ten clones hold roughly 4% of a sample with some 330,000 clones, roughly 90% of them seen once. The chain carries TRBV7-9 and TRBJ1-3, with TRBD1 matching 9 bases. This TCR was sampled from a woman aged 50 to 60 with active or convalescent COVID-19. The sample was peripheral blood. CDR3 in DNA: TGTGCCAGCAGCCTGGGGGACAGGGCCGACACCATATATTTT. Protein: CASSLGDRADTIYF.